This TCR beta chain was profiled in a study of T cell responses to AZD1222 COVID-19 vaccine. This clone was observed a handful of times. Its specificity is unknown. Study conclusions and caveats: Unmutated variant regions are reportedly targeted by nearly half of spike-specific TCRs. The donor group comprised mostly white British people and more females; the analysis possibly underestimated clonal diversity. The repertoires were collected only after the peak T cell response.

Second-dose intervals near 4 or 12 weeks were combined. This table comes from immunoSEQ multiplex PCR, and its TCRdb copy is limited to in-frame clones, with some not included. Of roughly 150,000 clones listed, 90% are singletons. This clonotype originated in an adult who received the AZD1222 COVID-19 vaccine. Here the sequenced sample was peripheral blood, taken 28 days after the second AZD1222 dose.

CDR3 protein: CASSQGQTSGADTGELFF. As DNA, the CDR3 is TGCGCCAGCAGCCAAGGCCAGACTAGCGGGGCTGACACCGGGGAGCTGTTTTTT. V gene TRBV4-1 combines with J gene TRBJ2-2, with TRBD2 identical over 11 bases. This CDR3 region has 18 residues. Trimming took 1 base from V and 3 from J; bases not matched to a gene: 7. Looked up from germline, CDR1 is MGHRA and CDR2 is YSYEKL.